The clone carrying this T cell receptor delta chain was recorded many times. The antigen is unknown. The protein TCRdb lists belongs to a much larger clone and differs from this DNA's translation at residue 8, which points to a read error; the protein shown is made from the DNA. This record belongs to a study of γδ T cells in repeated Plasmodium falciparum infection. Study-level information: Samples were taken at baseline, before some infections, and 21 days after each. Malian samples came from no-transmission periods or across acute febrile malaria episodes. The study, taken as a whole, reports: Many TCRgamma sequences overlapped between individuals in stable Vgamma9/Vdelta2+ repertoires.

Sequencing covered both gamma and delta TCR chains per sample. TCRdb processed the multiplex PCR reads again with the CATT caller. The table records around 50,000 delta-chain clones, over 1.5% of them present only once. Flow sorting of PBMC yielded separate Vgamma9/Vdelta2+ and Vdelta2-negative gammadelta T cell populations for bulk repertoire analysis. This CDR3 spans 12 amino acids. V lost 8 bases and J 7 bases, leaving 14 bases between the germline ends. The germline CDR1 and CDR2 sequences are TSWWSYY and QGS. The sequenced sample was gamma-delta T cells from blood. The V call is TRDV1, the J call TRDJ1; the D gene is possibly TRDD2 (5 bases). The receptor was derived from a pool of human donors (malaria-infected and uninfected, not separated). The CDR3 spells CALFSSRGKLIF. The CDR3, as DNA: TGTGCTCTTTTTTCCTCCCGGGGTAAACTCATCTTT.